Only one count was recorded for the clone carrying this TCR beta chain. Its matching antigen is unknown. TCRdb's table, derived via immunoSEQ multiplex PCR, lists solely in-frame clones and lacks some. The data hold about 67,000 clones, with approximately 84% observed a single time. The data were obtained in a study of OX40 agonist ivuxolimab in advanced cancers. For the study at large: Three patients, one with hepatocellular carcinoma and two with cutaneous melanoma, responded partially.

The CDR3 spans 13 residues. V was pared by 5 bases and J by 4 bases, with 12 bases between. Germline loops: CDR1 MDHEN, CDR2 SYDVKM. Findings and limits, study-wide: Clonal expansion by week 6 occurred in CD4+ and CD8+ blood T cells (at 0.1 to 3.0 mg/kg).

Sequenced material: CD4+ or CD8+ T cells sorted from blood, taken in a trial of the OX40 agonist ivuxolimab. The sequence was obtained from an adult with an advanced solid tumor such as melanoma, head and neck, liver or kidney cancer. V gene TRBV28 combines with J gene TRBJ2-7, with unresolved D. CDR3 sequence: CASSPGRQYEQYF. The CDR3 DNA sequence: TGTGCCAGCAGTCCCGGTCGCCAATACGAGCAGTACTTC.